The clone carrying this T cell receptor beta chain has only one observation. Its matching antigen is unknown. CDR1 and CDR2 from the germline V gene are SGHTA and FQGNSA. This CDR3 is built from 16 residues. The ends lost 5 bases at V and 2 bases at J; junction bases unmatched: 7. Pooled together were second doses at about 4 or about 12 weeks. This specimen belongs to a study of T cell responses to AZD1222 COVID-19 vaccine. Clones were read by immunoSEQ multiplex PCR, and TCRdb kept only the in-frame ones, dropping some. This repertoire shows nearly 110,000 clones, about 89% found once; its top ten account for 6.2%. Study-wide findings and caveats: Increases in Spike-specific TCR breadth and depth were seen after two AZD1222 doses.

This receptor was identified in an adult who received the AZD1222 COVID-19 vaccine. The chain has TRBV7-2 and TRBJ2-3, with 10 bases fitting TRBD2. The sequenced sample was peripheral blood, obtained 28 days after the second AZD1222 dose. CDR3 region: CASSLTSGANTDTQYF. CDR3 nucleotide sequence: TGTGCCAGCAGCCTTACTAGCGGGGCTAACACAGATACGCAGTATTTT.